The clone carrying this TCR beta chain was counted once. The data were obtained in a study of blood T cell repertoires in COVID-19. Across the whole study: Sample material is recorded as cDNA or gDNA derived from T cells, B-cell-depleted T cells, or PBMCs.

Repertoires were generated with immunoSEQ multiplex PCR, while TCRdb's copy carries only in-frame clones and drops some. The repertoire holds more than 95,000 clones, with around 82% as singletons. Germline V lookup: CDR1 SGHKS, CDR2 YYEKEE (reference sequence). The V end lost 1 base, the J end lost 7 bases, and 20 bases lay between the germline ends. The CDR3 loop spans 16 amino acids. The receptor was isolated from a man aged 55 to 70 with acute or convalescent COVID-19. The gene calls are TRBV5-5 and TRBJ1-1; weak D call: TRBD1 (5 bases). The specimen was peripheral blood. CDR3 region: CASSLSAGNARNEAFF. CDR3 DNA sequence: TGTGCCAGCAGCTTGTCGGCAGGGAACGCAAGGAATGAAGCTTTCTTT.